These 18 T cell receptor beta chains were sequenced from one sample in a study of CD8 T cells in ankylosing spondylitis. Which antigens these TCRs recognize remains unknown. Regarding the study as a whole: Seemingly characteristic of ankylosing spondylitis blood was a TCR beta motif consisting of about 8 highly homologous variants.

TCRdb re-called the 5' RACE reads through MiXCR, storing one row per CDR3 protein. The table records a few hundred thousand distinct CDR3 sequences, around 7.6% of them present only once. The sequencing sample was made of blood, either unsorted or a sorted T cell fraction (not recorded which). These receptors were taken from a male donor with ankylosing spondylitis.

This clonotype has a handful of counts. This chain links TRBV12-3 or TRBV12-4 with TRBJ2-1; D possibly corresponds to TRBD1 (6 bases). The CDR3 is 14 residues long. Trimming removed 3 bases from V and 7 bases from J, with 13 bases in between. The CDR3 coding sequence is TGTGCCAGCAGTTTTTCGCAGGGGTGGAATGAGCAGTTCTTC. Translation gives CASSFSQGWNEQFF.

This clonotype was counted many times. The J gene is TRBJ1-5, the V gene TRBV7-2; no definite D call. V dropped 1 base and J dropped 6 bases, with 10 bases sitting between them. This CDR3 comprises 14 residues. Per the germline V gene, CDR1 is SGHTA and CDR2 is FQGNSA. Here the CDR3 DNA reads TGTGCCAGCAGCTTAGATAGGGTTACTCAGCCCCAGCATTTT. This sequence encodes CASSLDRVTQPQHF.

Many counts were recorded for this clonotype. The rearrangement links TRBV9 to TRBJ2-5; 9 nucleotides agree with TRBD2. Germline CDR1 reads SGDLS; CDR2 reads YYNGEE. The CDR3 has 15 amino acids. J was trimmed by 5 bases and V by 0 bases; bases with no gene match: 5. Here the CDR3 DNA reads TGTGCCAGCAGCGTAGATAGCGGGAGTGGTGAGACCCAGTACTTC. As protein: CASSVDSGSGETQYF. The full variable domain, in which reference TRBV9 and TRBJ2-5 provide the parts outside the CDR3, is DSGVTQTPKHLITATGQRVTLRCSPRSGDLSVYWYQQSLDQGLQFLIQYYNGEERAKGNILERFSAQQFPDLHSELNLSSLELGDSALYFCASSVDSGSGETQYFGPGTRLLVL.

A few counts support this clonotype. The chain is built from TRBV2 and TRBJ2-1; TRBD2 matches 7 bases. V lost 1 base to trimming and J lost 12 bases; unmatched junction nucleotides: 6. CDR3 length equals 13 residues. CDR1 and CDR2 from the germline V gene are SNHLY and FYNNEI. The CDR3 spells CASSEEGRLAQFF. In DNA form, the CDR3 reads TGTGCCAGCAGTGAAGAAGGGCGACTAGCGCAGTTCTTC.

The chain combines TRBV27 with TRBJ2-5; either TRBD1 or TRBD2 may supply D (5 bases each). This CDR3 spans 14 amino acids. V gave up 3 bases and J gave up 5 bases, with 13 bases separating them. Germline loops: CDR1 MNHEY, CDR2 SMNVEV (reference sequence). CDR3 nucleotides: TGTGCCAGCAGTTTGGGGGTCGGCGGGGAGACCCAGTACTTC. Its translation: CASSLGVGGETQYF.

The CDR3 DNA reads TGCGCCAGCAGCACGGGGACTAGCGGGAACACCGGGGAGCTGTTTTTT. This sequence encodes CASSTGTSGNTGELFF. V usage is TRBV5-1 and J usage is TRBJ2-2; the match to TRBD2 covers 11 bases. V gave up 4 bases and J gave up 1 base; unmatched junction bases: 3. The CDR3 runs 16 residues. Germline V lookup: CDR1 SGHRS, CDR2 YFSETQ.

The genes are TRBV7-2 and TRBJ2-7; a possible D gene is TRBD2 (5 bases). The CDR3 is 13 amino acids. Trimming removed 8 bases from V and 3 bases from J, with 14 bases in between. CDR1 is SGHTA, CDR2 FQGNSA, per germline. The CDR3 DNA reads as TGTGCCAGCTTGAGGGCCAACGGCTACGAGCAGTACTTC. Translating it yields CASLRANGYEQYF.

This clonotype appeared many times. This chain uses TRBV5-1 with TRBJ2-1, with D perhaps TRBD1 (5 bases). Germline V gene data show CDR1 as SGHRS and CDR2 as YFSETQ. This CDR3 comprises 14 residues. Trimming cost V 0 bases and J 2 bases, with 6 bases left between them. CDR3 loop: CASSLGQTYNEQFF. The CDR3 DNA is TGCGCCAGCAGCTTGGGACAGACCTACAATGAGCAGTTCTTC. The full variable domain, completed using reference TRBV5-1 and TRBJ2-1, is KAGVTQTPRYLIKTRGQQVTLSCSPISGHRSVSWYQQTPGQGLQFLFEYFSETQRNKGNFPGRFSGRQFSNSRSEMNVSTLELGDSALYLCASSLGQTYNEQFFGPGTRLTVL.

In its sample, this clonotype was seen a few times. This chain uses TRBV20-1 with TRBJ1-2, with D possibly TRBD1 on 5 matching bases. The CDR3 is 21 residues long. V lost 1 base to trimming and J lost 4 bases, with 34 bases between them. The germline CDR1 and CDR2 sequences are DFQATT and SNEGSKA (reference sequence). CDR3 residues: CSARVRWGPARRGPAFYGYTF. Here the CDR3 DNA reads TGCAGTGCTAGAGTGAGATGGGGCCCCGCGCGGAGGGGCCCCGCCTTCTATGGCTACACCTTC.

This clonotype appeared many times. The CDR3 bases are TGTGCCAGCAGGACTAGCGGGGGCTTGTACGAGCAGTACTTC. Its protein product is CASRTSGGLYEQYF. The rearrangement links TRBV28 to TRBJ2-7; 12 bases fit TRBD2. V gave up 6 bases and J gave up 4 bases; unmatched junction bases: 4. This CDR3 region has 14 residues. The V gene's germline CDR1 is MDHEN and CDR2 SYDVKM.

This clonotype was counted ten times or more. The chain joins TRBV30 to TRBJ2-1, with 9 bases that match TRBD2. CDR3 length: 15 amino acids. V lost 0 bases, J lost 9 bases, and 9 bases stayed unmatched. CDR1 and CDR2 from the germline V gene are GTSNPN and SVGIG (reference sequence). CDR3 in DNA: TGTGCCTGGAGTGTACGTAGCGGGAGATTAGGTGAGCAGTTCTTC. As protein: CAWSVRSGRLGEQFF.

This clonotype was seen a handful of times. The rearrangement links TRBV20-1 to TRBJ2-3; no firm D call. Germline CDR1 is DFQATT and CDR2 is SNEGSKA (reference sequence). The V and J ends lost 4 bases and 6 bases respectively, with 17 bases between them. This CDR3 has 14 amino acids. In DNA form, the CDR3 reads TGCAGTGCTATATCCCGGAACACCCGGGATACGCAGTATTTT. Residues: CSAISRNTRDTQYF.

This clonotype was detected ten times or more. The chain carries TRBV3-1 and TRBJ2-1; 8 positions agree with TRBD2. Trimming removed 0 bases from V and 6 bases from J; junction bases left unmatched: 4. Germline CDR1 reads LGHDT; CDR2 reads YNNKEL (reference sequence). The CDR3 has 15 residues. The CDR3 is CASSQDGGLGNEQFF. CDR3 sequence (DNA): TGTGCCAGCAGCCAAGACGGGGGACTAGGCAATGAGCAGTTCTTC.

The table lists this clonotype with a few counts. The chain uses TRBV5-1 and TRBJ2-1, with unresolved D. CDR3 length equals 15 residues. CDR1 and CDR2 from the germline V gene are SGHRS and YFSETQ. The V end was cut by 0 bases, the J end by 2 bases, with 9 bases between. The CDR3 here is CASSLEGRPYNEQFF. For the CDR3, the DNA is TGCGCCAGCAGCTTGGAAGGGCGCCCCTACAATGAGCAGTTCTTC.

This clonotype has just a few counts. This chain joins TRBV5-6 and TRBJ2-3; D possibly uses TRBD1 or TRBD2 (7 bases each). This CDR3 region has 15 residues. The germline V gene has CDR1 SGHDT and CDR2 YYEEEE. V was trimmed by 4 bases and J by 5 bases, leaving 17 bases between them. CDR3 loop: CASSPRQGGGDTQYF. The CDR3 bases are TGTGCCAGCAGCCCTCGACAGGGAGGGGGAGATACGCAGTATTTT.

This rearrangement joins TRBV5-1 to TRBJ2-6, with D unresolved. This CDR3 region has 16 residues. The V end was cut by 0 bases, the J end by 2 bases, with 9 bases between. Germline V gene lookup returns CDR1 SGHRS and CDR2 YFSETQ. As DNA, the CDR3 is TGCGCCAGCAGCTTGGCGGGTCTCGCTGGGGCCAACGTCCTGACTTTC. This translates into CASSLAGLAGANVLTF.

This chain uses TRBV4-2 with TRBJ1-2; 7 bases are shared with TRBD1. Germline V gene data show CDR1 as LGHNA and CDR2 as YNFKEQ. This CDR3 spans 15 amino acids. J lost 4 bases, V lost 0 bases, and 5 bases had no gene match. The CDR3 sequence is CASSQDPGTAYGYTF. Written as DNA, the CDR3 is TGTGCCAGCAGCCAAGACCCCGGGACAGCCTATGGCTACACCTTC.

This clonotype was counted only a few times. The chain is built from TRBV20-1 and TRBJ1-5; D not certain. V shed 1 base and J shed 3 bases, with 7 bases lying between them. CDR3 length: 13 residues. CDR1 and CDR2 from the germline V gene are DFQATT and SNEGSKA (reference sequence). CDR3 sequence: CSARGPYNQPQHF. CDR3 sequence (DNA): TGCAGTGCTAGAGGGCCCTACAATCAGCCCCAGCATTTT.